This T cell receptor (beta chain) was identified in a study of Ad26.COV2.S vaccination and SARS-CoV-2 variants. About the research overall: Donor had been placed in the Ad26.COV2.S arm of the COV1001 trial. Participants got Ad26.COV2.S intramuscularly, once or twice 56 days apart.

Notes on the study in general: Participants given vaccine showed non-spike TCR breadth similar to that of placebo recipients.

Trimming stripped 0 bases from V and 5 bases from J, with 16 bases between. The CDR3 runs 16 residues. Germline CDR1 SGHNT, CDR2 YYREEE (reference sequence). The treatment is: some 20 received Ad26.COV2.S at low or high dose, single or two shots; roughly 5 received placebo; per-sample allocation not given. Each sample was drawn 63 days after the first injection (of vaccine or placebo). Sequenced by immunoSEQ multiplex PCR; TCRdb stores in-frame clones only, minus some. In the table there are fewer than 300,000 clones, around 87% of which are singletons. This clone was recorded once. Its cognate antigen is unknown.

The sequencing here drew on peripheral blood, taken in a trial of Ad26.COV2.S vaccine versus placebo. The TCR comes from a person between 18 and 60 years old who received the Ad26.COV2.S COVID-19 vaccine or a placebo. The chain uses TRBV5-4 and TRBJ2-3, with D perhaps TRBD2 (7 bases). The CDR3 loop is CASSLDLSGGQDTQYF. The CDR3 DNA is TGTGCCAGCAGCTTGGACCTCTCCGGGGGGCAAGATACGCAGTATTTT.